This TCR beta chain was captured by sequencing in a study of T cell repertoires in cytomegalovirus infection. At the level of the study: Recently identified HLA-C-restricted CMV epitopes and well-studied HLA-B-restricted CMV epitopes were used by the study.

V trimming: 0 bases; J trimming: 6 bases; junction bases outside the gene matches: 10. CDR1 and CDR2 from the germline V gene are SGHDN and FVKESK. The CDR3 spans 16 residues. There are a few counts of this clonotype. No antigen is known for it. TCRdb reprocessed the reads with MiXCR, giving one entry per CDR3 protein. The sample comprises some 350,000 distinct CDR3 sequences, about 32% of which are singletons, and about 13% rests with the top ten. This specimen was cultured PBMCs, taken from culture after CMV antigen stimulation. The chain carries TRBV14 and TRBJ1-2; 7 nucleotides line up with TRBD1. The TCR sequence derives from a human donor in good health (CMV status not recorded). Some clones in this sample may be carry-over from other donors' samples. The CDR3 is CASSQDIKTGRHGYTF. The CDR3 bases are TGTGCCAGCAGCCAAGATATTAAGACAGGGAGACATGGCTACACCTTC.